A selection of T cell receptor beta chains follows, all from one sample in a study of blood T cells in healthy people across ages. TCRdb re-derived calls from the 5' RACE reads in MiXCR, one entry per CDR3 protein. The sample contains hundreds of thousands of distinct CDR3 sequences, approximately 52% of which appear only once. Sample: blood. These receptors all stem from a woman over 75 in good health. Each CDR3 is given with its conserved first and last residue. Each record gives: D gene, J gene, clone size, V gene, CDR3 DNA, CDR3 protein. A D gene is named only where the DNA matches it firmly. Clone size, where shown, is once, few, many, or a class for clones that have expanded.

>TRBD1|TRBJ2-5|many|TRBV20-1
TGCAGTGCTAGATCGACAGGGGGAGTGGAGACCCAGTACTTC
CSARSTGGVETQYF
>NA|TRBJ2-3|many|TRBV15
TGTGCCACCAGCAGAGACAGGGGGGACCCAGATACGCAGTATTTT
CATSRDRGDPDTQYF
>NA|TRBJ1-1|many|TRBV24-1
TGTGCCGTCCAGGGGAACACTGAAGCTTTCTTT
CAVQGNTEAFF
>TRBD1|TRBJ1-2|many|TRBV12-3/TRBV12-4
TGTGCCAGCAGAAACGACAGGGGGGTTGGCTACACCTTC
CASRNDRGVGYTF
>NA|TRBJ2-7|NA|TRBV29-1
TGCAGCGTCGCCGGGACACATCTCTACGAGCAGTACTTC
CSVAGTHLYEQYF
>NA|TRBJ2-1|NA|TRBV29-1
TGCAGCGTTGAAGTGGTAGAGTACAATGAGCAGTTCTTC
CSVEVVEYNEQFF
>TRBD1|TRBJ1-4|many|TRBV27
TGTGCCACAAACCGGGCAGGGGGCAATGAAAAACTGTTTTTT
CATNRAGGNEKLFF
>NA|TRBJ1-5|NA|TRBV9
TGTGCCAGCAGCGTAGCGCGGGACCTTAATCAGCCCCAGCATTTT
CASSVARDLNQPQHF
>NA|TRBJ2-1|NA|TRBV29-1
TGCAGCGCCAACGGAGCCTACAATGAGCAGTTCTTC
CSANGAYNEQFF
>NA|TRBJ2-4|NA|TRBV29-1
TGCAGCGTTGAAGAGGACAGCAAAAACATTCAGTACTTC
CSVEEDSKNIQYF
>NA|TRBJ1-5|NA|TRBV12-3/TRBV12-4
TGTGCCAGCACCACCAGGGATGGCAATCAGCCCCAGCATTTT
CASTTRDGNQPQHF
>NA|TRBJ2-3|many|TRBV12-3/TRBV12-4
TGTGCCAGCAGAGGGCTCAGCACAGATACGCAGTATTTT
CASRGLSTDTQYF
>TRBD2|TRBJ2-7|many|TRBV5-1
TGCGCCAGCAGCTTGGGAGAAGGGACTAGATACGAGCAGTACTTC
CASSLGEGTRYEQYF
>TRBD2|TRBJ2-3|NA|TRBV25-1
TGTGCCAGCAGTGGGATGGCTAGCGGGAGAGAGGCAGATACGCAGTATTTT
CASSGMASGREADTQYF
>NA|TRBJ1-1|few|TRBV7-8
TGTGCCAGCAGCTTAGGTCTGAGGAACACTGAAGCTTTCTTT
CASSLGLRNTEAFF
>NA|TRBJ2-7|NA|TRBV2
TGTGCCAGCAGTGAAATGGTTGCCTACGAGCAGTACTTC
CASSEMVAYEQYF
>NA|TRBJ2-3|many|TRBV3-1
TGTGCCAGCAGCCAAGGGCCGACAGATACGCAGTATTTT
CASSQGPTDTQYF
>NA|TRBJ2-2|few|TRBV5-1
TGCGCCAGCAGCTTACCCGACACCACCGGGGAGCTGTTTTTT
CASSLPDTTGELFF
>NA|TRBJ1-1|NA|TRBV12-3/TRBV12-4
TGTGCCACCATAATACTTTTTGGGAACACTGAAGCTTTCTTT
CATIILFGNTEAFF
>NA|TRBJ2-4|NA|TRBV6-2/TRBV6-3
TGTGCCAGCAATACCCCAGGGGACCTAGCCAAAAACATTCAGTACTTC
CASNTPGDLAKNIQYF
>NA|TRBJ2-5|many|TRBV28
TGTGCCAGCAACGTGGGACGGGAGACCCAGTACTTC
CASNVGRETQYF
>NA|TRBJ2-7|many|TRBV12-3/TRBV12-4
TGTGCCAGCAGTCTAGGGGCAGAGTACGAGCAGTACTTC
CASSLGAEYEQYF
>NA|TRBJ1-6|NA|TRBV3-1
TGTGCCAGCAGCCTTCAATCGGAATCACCCCTCCACTTT
CASSLQSESPLHF
>NA|TRBJ1-5|few|TRBV30
TGTGCCTGGAGTGTACTAGGAGGGCCCCAGCCCCAGCATTTT
CAWSVLGGPQPQHF
>TRBD2|TRBJ2-1|few|TRBV20-1
TGCAGTGCCCCGTATAGCGGGAACTACAATGAGCAGTTCTTC
CSAPYSGNYNEQFF
>NA|TRBJ2-2|NA|TRBV9
TGTGCCAGCAGCGTAGATGTTGGGGAGAACACCGGGGAGCTGTTTTTT
CASSVDVGENTGELFF
>NA|TRBJ2-7|NA|TRBV5-4
TGTGCCAGCAGCTTCGGAAACTACGAGCAGTACTTC
CASSFGNYEQYF
>TRBD1|TRBJ1-6|NA|TRBV20-1
TGCAGTGCTAGGACAGGGGGCTCCTATAAGTCACCCCTCCACTTT
CSARTGGSYKSPLHF
>NA|TRBJ2-7|few|TRBV21-1
TGTGCCAGCACCCGATGGGCGGGAGAGTACTCCTACAATGAGCAGTACTTC
CASTRWAGEYSYNEQYF
>NA|TRBJ2-3|many|TRBV4-1
TGCGCCAGCAGCCAAGTTGGAACCGGCGGGGATACGCAGTATTTT
CASSQVGTGGDTQYF
>TRBD1|TRBJ2-1|NA|TRBV4-3
TGCGCCAGCAGCCAAGATTCTGACAGGGCCCCCAATGAGCAGTTCTTC
CASSQDSDRAPNEQFF
>NA|TRBJ1-2|many|TRBV12-3/TRBV12-4
TGTGCCAGCAGTCCGTACCTCGGGACCGTTCGAGGAGGCTATGGCTACACCTTC
CASSPYLGTVRGGYGYTF
>NA|TRBJ2-5|NA|TRBV2
TGTGCCAGCAGGGGGACTCGGCAAAATGAGCAGTACTTC
CASRGTRQNEQYF